Below, 5 T cell receptor beta chains from the same sample are listed, as sequenced in a study of CD8+ T cells in alopecia areata. Treatment reported: oral pan-JAK inhibitor, 5-10 mg twice daily. Following RNA extraction, reverse transcription yielded cDNA that acted as the sequencing template. Profiling relied on immunoSEQ multiplex PCR, and the TCRdb table lists in-frame clones only, not all of them. Of about 200,000 clones in the sample, 30% to 40% are singletons; the top ten hold around 0.48%. The sequenced sample was CD4+ T cells sorted from blood, obtained around week 34, from a patient treated with tofacitinib. Receptors originate from a human donor with alopecia areata.

J is TRBJ2-7 and V is TRBV7-9, with 7 bases matching TRBD1. The CDR3 has 15 residues. V trimming: 5 bases; J trimming: 2 bases; junction bases outside the gene matches: 9. CDR1 is SEHNR, CDR2 FQNEAQ, per germline (reference sequence). The CDR3 region is CASSLAGTDPYEQYF. The CDR3 nucleotides read TGTGCCAGCAGCCTGGCTGGGACAGACCCCTACGAGCAGTACTTC.

The chain joins TRBV5-1 to TRBJ2-6, with 8 bases identical to TRBD1. There are 18 residues in the CDR3. With 2 bases clipped from V and 4 bases from J, the junction kept 11 bases outside the gene matches. The germline gives CDR1 SGHRS, CDR2 YFSETQ. CDR3 loop: CASSFSGGSSAGANVLTF. The CDR3 DNA reads as TGCGCCAGCAGCTTTTCAGGGGGCTCTTCGGCAGGGGCCAACGTCCTGACTTTC. Supplemented by reference TRBV5-1 and TRBJ2-6, the full variable domain reads KAGVTQTPRYLIKTRGQQVTLSCSPISGHRSVSWYQQTPGQGLQFLFEYFSETQRNKGNFPGRFSGRQFSNSRSEMNVSTLELGDSALYLCASSFSGGSSAGANVLTFGAGSRLTVL.

A few counts support this clone. V is TRBV2 and J is TRBJ1-2; the match to TRBD1 covers 7 bases. This CDR3 contains 15 residues. Germline V gene sequence: CDR1 SNHLY, CDR2 FYNNEI. V lost 5 bases to trimming and J lost 5 bases; unmatched junction nucleotides: 11. The CDR3 reads CASSPYTGVGYGYTF. CDR3 bases: TGTGCCAGCAGTCCCTACACAGGGGTAGGGTATGGCTACACCTTC.

This chain's CDR3 is CASSSGLAGANVLTF. CDR3 nucleotide sequence: TGTGCCAGCAGCTCCGGGTTGGCGGGGGCCAACGTCCTGACTTTC. The gene calls are TRBV5-6 and TRBJ2-6; unclear D gene. The CDR3 has 15 residues. V shed 3 bases and J shed 4 bases, with 11 bases lying between them. Germline values: CDR1 SGHDT, CDR2 YYEEEE.

The J gene is TRBJ2-6, the V gene TRBV5-1; no clear D gene. The CDR3 length is 15 residues. The germline V gene has CDR1 SGHRS and CDR2 YFSETQ. With 4 bases removed from V and 0 bases from J, the gap between germline ends came to 8 bases. DNA for the CDR3: TGCGCCAGCAGCACCCGAGTCTCTGGGGCCAACGTCCTGACTTTC. Protein product: CASSTRVSGANVLTF.